Each of the 10 T cell receptor beta chains below was sequenced from the same sample in a study of glioma-infiltrating T cells. TCR alpha and beta CDR3 regions were amplified from RNA using iRepertoire nested multiplex PCR. MiXCR was run by TCRdb on the multiplex PCR reads, yielding one entry per CDR3 protein. The profile covers tens of thousands of distinct CDR3 sequences, with less than 30% appearing a single time and over 5.5% taken by the ten largest. The source material was glioma tissue, nonneoplastic brain tissue, or PBMCs (not recorded which). These receptors originate from a human donor with low-grade glioma or glioblastoma, undergoing nonglioma brain surgery, or in good health (not recorded which).

This clonotype was seen more than once but under ten times. This rearrangement joins TRBV14 to TRBJ1-1, with D possibly TRBD1 on 6 matching bases. The CDR3 totals 17 residues. Trimming removed 0 bases at V and 0 bases at J, with 14 bases between. Germline CDR1 and CDR2: SGHDN and FVKESK. The DNA of the CDR3 is TGTGCCAGCAGCCAAGATTGGGGGGCGATAATGAACACTGAAGCTTTCTTT. This gives the protein CASSQDWGAIMNTEAFF. The full variable domain, with the rest looked up from reference TRBV14 and TRBJ1-1, is EAGVTQFPSHSVIEKGQTVTLRCDPISGHDNLYWYRRVMGKEIKFLLHFVKESKQDESGMPNNRFLAERTGGTYSTLKVQPAELEDSGVYFCASSQDWGAIMNTEAFFGQGTRLTVV.

In this sample, this clonotype turned up many times. The CDR3 reads CAISARPTGANTEAFF. The CDR3 coding sequence is TGTGCCATCAGCGCTAGACCTACAGGGGCCAACACTGAAGCTTTCTTT. The chain couples TRBV10-3 to TRBJ1-1; 7 nucleotides align to TRBD1. Germline V gene data show CDR1 as ENHRY and CDR2 as SYGVKD. With 6 bases clipped from V and 2 bases from J, the junction kept 12 bases outside the gene matches. The CDR3 runs to 16 residues.

This clonotype was found many times. The CDR3 region is CASSHYGRSSYNEQFF. As DNA, the CDR3 is TGTGCCAGCAGCCATTACGGACGGAGCTCCTACAATGAGCAGTTCTTC. The rearrangement uses TRBV3-1 and TRBJ2-1, with D unclear. The CDR3 has 16 residues. The ends were cut back, 3 bases at V and 0 bases at J, with 12 bases in the middle. Germline V CDR1 and CDR2: LGHDT, YNNKEL (reference sequence).

This clonotype appeared many times. The J gene is TRBJ2-7, the V gene TRBV18; 7 bases line up with TRBD1. In germline, CDR1 is KGHSH, CDR2 LQKENI. The length of the CDR3 is 15 residues. Trimming at V came to 3 bases and at J to 2 bases, leaving 7 bases not matched to a gene. CDR3 DNA: TGTGCCAGCTCACCGGGACAGCTTTTAGCCTACGAGCAGTACTTC. Translating gives CASSPGQLLAYEQYF.

This clonotype came up many times. The chain combines TRBV20-1 with TRBJ1-1; D might be TRBD1 (6 bases). Trimming took off 5 bases at V and 6 bases at J, with 13 bases between the two ends. CDR1 is DFQATT and CDR2 is SNEGSKA in the germline V gene (reference sequence). The length of the CDR3 is 12 residues. In DNA, the CDR3 is TGCAGTGCTGGAGGGGGACGGTCTGAAGCTTTCTTT. This codes for CSAGGGRSEAFF.

The rearrangement links TRBV20-1 to TRBJ1-5; 8 bases are shared with TRBD1. CDR1 and CDR2 (germline): DFQATT, SNEGSKA (reference sequence). The CDR3 is 13 residues long. The junction had 5 bases not matched to a gene; V was cut back by 6 bases and J by 4 bases. The CDR3 DNA reads TGCAGTGCCCAGGACAGGGCAAATCAGCCCCAGCATTTT. It translates to CSAQDRANQPQHF.

This clonotype was seen repeatedly, ten times or more. This sequence joins TRBV20-1 and TRBJ1-3; tentatively, D is TRBD1 (5 bases). Germline loops: CDR1 DFQATT, CDR2 SNEGSKA (reference sequence). The CDR3 runs 14 residues. V gave up 1 base and J gave up 4 bases, with 11 bases separating them. The CDR3 nucleotides read TGCAGTGCTAGAGGGGGGTCCGGCGGAAACACCATATATTTT. This gives the protein CSARGGSGGNTIYF.

This clonotype was picked up a small number of times. The genes are TRBV3-1 and TRBJ2-1; TRBD1 aligns across 9 bases. V lost 6 bases, J lost 8 bases, and 11 bases stayed unmatched. The CDR3 sequence is 15 residues long. Germline V lookup: CDR1 LGHDT, CDR2 YNNKEL (reference sequence). The CDR3 spells CASSGPGQGRDEQFF. Here the CDR3 DNA reads TGTGCCAGCAGTGGCCCGGGACAGGGTAGGGATGAGCAGTTCTTC.

V gene TRBV18 combines with J gene TRBJ1-4, with a tentative D call TRBD1 (5 bases). Germline CDR1 reads KGHSH; CDR2 reads LQKENI. The CDR3 sequence is 14 residues long. The V end was cut by 3 bases, the J end by 8 bases, with 13 bases between. This CDR3 reads CASSPNQGDEKLFF. The CDR3 DNA sequence: TGTGCCAGCTCACCTAACCAGGGAGACGAAAAACTGTTTTTT.

The rearrangement joins TRBV11-2 to TRBJ2-7; tentatively, D is TRBD2 (5 bases). This CDR3 spans 15 amino acids. From germline, CDR1 is SGHAT and CDR2 FQNNGV. Trimming took off 3 bases at V and 2 bases at J, with 14 bases between the two ends. CDR3 DNA sequence: TGTGCCAGCAGCTTTACGTACCCCGGGACCTACGAGCAGTACTTC. Amino acid sequence: CASSFTYPGTYEQYF.